These T cell receptor beta chains were read from a single sample in a study of blood T cells in healthy people across ages. TCRdb recomputed calls from the 5' RACE reads with MiXCR, one row per CDR3 protein. The table shows around 650,000 distinct CDR3 sequences, with roughly 30% occurring only once. The source material was blood. The receptors were sampled from a woman older than 75 in good health. CDR3s include the opening cysteine and the closing phenylalanine or tryptophan. D genes are given only for firm matches. The size field is filled for only some rows; it gives once, few, many or a size class.

many	TRBD2	TRBV20-1	TRBJ2-7	TGCAGTGCTAGAGAGGGTGGCGGGGGTTTGTACGAGCAGTACTTC	CSAREGGGGLYEQYF
-	-	TRBV11-2	TRBJ2-7	TGTGCCAGCAGCCCACTAGTTCACGAGCAGTACTTC	CASSPLVHEQYF
-	-	TRBV9	TRBJ2-3	TGTACCAGCAGCGTAGGGCAGGGCTTCACAGATACGCAGTATTTT	CTSSVGQGFTDTQYF
many	TRBD2	TRBV9	TRBJ2-1	TGTGCCAGCAGCGAAACACTAGCGGGGTATTACAATGAGCAGTTCTTC	CASSETLAGYYNEQFF
few	TRBD2	TRBV20-1	TRBJ2-5	TGCAGTGCCTTTAGCGGGGGGCGCCTTGGCAATGAGCAGTACTTC	CSAFSGGRLGNEQYF
many	-	TRBV20-1	TRBJ2-1	TGCAGTGCTAGAGTAGCTGGCTCCTACAATGAGCAGTTCTTC	CSARVAGSYNEQFF
-	TRBD2	TRBV7-2	TRBJ2-7	TGTGCCAGCAGCCGGAACCCTAGCGGGGTCTCCTACGAGCGGTACTTC	CASSRNPSGVSYERYF
many	-	TRBV6-2/TRBV6-3	TRBJ1-5	TGTGCCAGCAGTTACCGCCGGGGGGATAGCAATCAGCCCCAGCATTTT	CASSYRRGDSNQPQHF
few	-	TRBV28	TRBJ1-4	TGTGCCAGCAACCCGACGCGGGGTAATGAAAAACTGTTTTTT	CASNPTRGNEKLFF
many	TRBD1	TRBV7-7	TRBJ1-1	TGTGCCAGCAGCCGGGACAGGAACACTGAAGCTTTCTTT	CASSRDRNTEAFF
once	TRBD1	TRBV7-2	TRBJ1-2	TGTGCCAGCAGCTTAAACCAGGGGGCTTGCTATGGCTACACCTTC	CASSLNQGACYGYTF
-	-	TRBV6-2/TRBV6-3	TRBJ1-3	TGTGCCAGCGGGTTTGGAGACACCATATATTTT	CASGFGDTIYF
many	TRBD1	TRBV2	TRBJ1-2	TGTGCCAGCTCAGGGGGCACCTATCGCTATGGCTACACCTTC	CASSGGTYRYGYTF
few	TRBD1	TRBV11-2	TRBJ1-5	TGTGCCAGCAGCTTAGACGGACAGGGGCATCAGCCCCAGCATTTT	CASSLDGQGHQPQHF